Listed below are T cell receptor beta chains from one sample, sequenced in a study of cytomegalovirus exposure and HLA in healthy donors. Clones were sequenced by immunoSEQ multiplex PCR, and TCRdb holds only the in-frame ones, with some missing. The table has roughly 180,000 clones, 75% to 85% seen once. The sequencing sample was made of PBMCs. The receptors here all came from a woman between 50 and 59 years old in good health and CMV-seropositive. Both conserved end residues are part of each CDR3. Each record gives: J gene, V gene, clone size, D gene, CDR3 DNA, CDR3 protein. A D gene is named only where the DNA matches it firmly. Some rows have no size entry. The others give once, few or many, or a class for an expanded clone.

>TRBJ1-2|TRBV30|.|.
TGTGCCTTACAAAATGGGGGCTACTATGGCTACACCTTC
CALQNGGYYGYTF
>TRBJ1-1|TRBV6-6|.|.
TGTGCCAGCAGGGAGACTGAAGCTTTCTTT
CASRETEAFF
>TRBJ2-1|TRBV6-5|.|TRBD2
TGTGCCAGCAGATTAGCGGGGTTTGGTGAGCAGTTCTTC
CASRLAGFGEQFF
>TRBJ1-2|TRBV10-3|.|TRBD1
TGTGCCATCAGTGACCCTGACAGGGCCCATGGCTACACCTTC
CAISDPDRAHGYTF
>TRBJ2-4|TRBV5-1|.|TRBD1
TGCGCCAGCAGCTTCTCTCCGACAGGGGGAGGCAAAAACATTCAGTACTTC
CASSFSPTGGGKNIQYF
>TRBJ2-7|TRBV9|.|TRBD2
TGTGCCAGCAGCGCCGGGGCGGTAGCGGGGTCCTCCTACGAGCAGTACTTC
CASSAGAVAGSSYEQYF
>TRBJ2-1|TRBV11-2|.|TRBD2
TGTGCCAGCAGCTTTGGGGGGACTAGCGGGGGCGGGCAGTTCTTC
CASSFGGTSGGGQFF
>TRBJ1-6|TRBV12-5|.|TRBD1
TGTGCTAGTGGCCAGGGACAGGGAGACTCACCCCTCCACTTT
CASGQGQGDSPLHF
>TRBJ2-3|TRBV5-1|once|TRBD2
TGCGCCAGCAGCTGGGGACTAGCGGGGGTCACAGATACGCAGTATTTT
CASSWGLAGVTDTQYF
>TRBJ2-3|TRBV30|.|.
TGTGCCTGGAGTGTCCTCGGCACAGATACGCAGTATTTT
CAWSVLGTDTQYF
>TRBJ2-7|TRBV10-1|.|TRBD1
TGCGCCAGCAACAAAGGGGACAGAGCAGTCGGCGAGCAGTACTTC
CASNKGDRAVGEQYF
>TRBJ2-1|TRBV6-5|.|.
TGTGCCAGCAGTTCTAACAGAAATGAGCAGTTCTTC
CASSSNRNEQFF
>TRBJ2-5|TRBV5-4|.|.
TGTGCCAGCAGCTTGAGGGGAATGGAGACCCAGTACTTC
CASSLRGMETQYF
>TRBJ1-4|TRBV5-1|few|.
TGCGCCAGCAGCTTGGACAGGAAAACTAATGAAAAACTGTTTTTT
CASSLDRKTNEKLFF
>TRBJ1-1|TRBV19|few|.
TGTGCCAGTAGTATGAGGACACACATGAACACTGAAGCTTTCTTT
CASSMRTHMNTEAFF
>TRBJ2-7|TRBV7-9|.|TRBD1
TGTTCCAGCGAAAATCCGGGGACAGGGGGCAACGAGCAGTACTTC
CSSENPGTGGNEQYF
>TRBJ2-7|TRBV27|.|TRBD1
TGTGCCAGCAGTAGATCTACAGGGGTGGGCTCCTACGAGCAGTACTTC
CASSRSTGVGSYEQYF
>TRBJ1-1|TRBV6-6|.|TRBD1
TGTGCCAGCAGTCAAAGGACAGGGGCGGGTGAAGCTTTCTTT
CASSQRTGAGEAFF
>TRBJ1-1|TRBV2|.|.
TGTGCCAGCAGGATTGCGCAGGGTAAGAACACTGAAGCTTTCTTT
CASRIAQGKNTEAFF
>TRBJ2-5|TRBV29-1|.|.
TGCAGCGTTGAAGATGGTACTGAGACCCAGTACTTC
CSVEDGTETQYF
>TRBJ2-1|TRBV7-8|.|TRBD2
TGTGCCAGCAGCCTAATGACTAGCGGTCTCTACAATGAGCAGTTCTTC
CASSLMTSGLYNEQFF
>TRBJ2-3|TRBV5-6|.|TRBD1
TGTGCCAGCAGCGCTCGGGACAGGACATACACAGATACGCAGTATTTT
CASSARDRTYTDTQYF